This TCR beta chain was identified during a study of T cells in Graves' hyperthyroidism and ophthalmopathy. About the study: Sampling of peripheral blood happened at initial diagnosis, prior to any treatment. Study results and limitations: Progression to ophthalmopathy was predicted a median of approximately seven months early. Within blood appeared most thyroid clonotypes that had expanded above 0.001.

In its sample, this clonotype was seen a few times. Antigen specificity is unknown. The TCR beta CDR3 regions underwent amplification using RNA transcripts as the source. A first-round RT-PCR of the TCR CDR3 used the HTBI primer set. MiXCR was run by TCRdb on the multiplex PCR reads, yielding one entry per CDR3 protein. The data hold approximately 590,000 distinct CDR3 sequences, with less than 20% observed a single time. Germline values: CDR1 SEHNR, CDR2 FQNEAQ (reference sequence). Trimming took 5 bases from V and 1 from J; bases not matched to a gene: 12. The CDR3 extends over 17 amino acids. The source of this sequence is a woman in her thirties with Graves' hyperthyroidism. J is TRBJ2-3 and V is TRBV7-9; 7 nucleotides match TRBD2. Sequencing input: blood. The CDR3 nucleotides read TGTGCCAGCAGCCGGGGAGGGCGGGAGCTTGGCACAGATACGCAGTATTTT. It translates to CASSRGGRELGTDTQYF.